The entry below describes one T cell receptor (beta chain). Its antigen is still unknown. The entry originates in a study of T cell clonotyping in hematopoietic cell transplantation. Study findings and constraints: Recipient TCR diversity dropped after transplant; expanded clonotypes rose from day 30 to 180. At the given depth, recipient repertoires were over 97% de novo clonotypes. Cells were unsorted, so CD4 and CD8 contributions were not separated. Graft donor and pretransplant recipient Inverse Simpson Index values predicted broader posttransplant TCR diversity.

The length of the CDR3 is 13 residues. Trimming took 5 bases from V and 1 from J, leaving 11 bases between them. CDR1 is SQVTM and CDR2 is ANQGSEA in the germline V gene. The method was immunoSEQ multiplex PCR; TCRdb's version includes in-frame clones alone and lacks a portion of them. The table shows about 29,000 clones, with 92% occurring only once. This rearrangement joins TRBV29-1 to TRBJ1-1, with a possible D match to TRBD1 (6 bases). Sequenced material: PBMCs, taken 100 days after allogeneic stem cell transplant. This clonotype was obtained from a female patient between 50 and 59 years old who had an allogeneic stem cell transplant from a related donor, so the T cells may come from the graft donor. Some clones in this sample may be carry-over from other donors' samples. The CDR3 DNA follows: TGCAGCGTTAAAACAGGGCCGAACACTGAAGCTTTCTTT. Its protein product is CSVKTGPNTEAFF.